These T cell receptor beta chains were read from a single sample in a study of Ad26.COV2.S vaccination and SARS-CoV-2 variants. Using immunoSEQ multiplex PCR, the repertoire was profiled, and TCRdb retains in-frame clones only, with some absent. The data show 200,000 to 300,000 clones, roughly 87% seen once. The input for sequencing was peripheral blood, taken in a trial of Ad26.COV2.S vaccine versus placebo. Source of these receptors: a person aged 18 to 59 who received the Ad26.COV2.S COVID-19 vaccine or a placebo. The CDR3 runs from the conserved cysteine through the conserved F or W. D genes are given only for firm matches. Clone size appears in some rows only: once, few, many, or a class for an expanded clone.

D gene,V gene,clone size,J gene,CDR3 protein,CDR3 DNA
NA,TRBV5-1,NA,TRBJ1-6,CASSTGYKGVGSPLHF,TGCGCCAGCAGCACCGGATACAAGGGCGTTGGTTCACCCCTCCACTTT
TRBD2,TRBV20-1,NA,TRBJ2-3,CSASQTSAFSTDTQYF,TGCAGTGCTAGTCAAACTAGCGCATTCAGCACAGATACGCAGTATTTT
NA,TRBV4-3,few,TRBJ1-1,CASSQARNTEAFF,TGCGCCAGCAGCCAAGCGAGGAACACTGAAGCTTTCTTT
NA,TRBV5-1,NA,TRBJ2-1,CASSPTARDEQFF,TGCGCCAGCAGCCCAACGGCCCGCGATGAGCAGTTCTTC
NA,TRBV5-1,NA,TRBJ2-2,CASSVSGDANTGELFF,TGCGCCAGCAGCGTCTCCGGCGACGCCAACACCGGGGAGCTGTTTTTT
NA,TRBV7-9,NA,TRBJ2-5,CASSLARAGPYLWQETQYF,TGTGCCAGCAGCTTAGCGCGGGCAGGGCCATACCTTTGGCAAGAGACCCAGTACTTC
NA,TRBV30,NA,TRBJ1-5,CAWSVPSVRTDNQPQHF,TGTGCCTGGAGTGTACCGAGCGTCCGGACAGACAATCAGCCCCAGCATTTT
NA,TRBV5-1,NA,TRBJ1-6,CASSLIGPRVNSPLHF,TGCGCCAGCAGCCTAATCGGACCGCGAGTAAATTCACCCCTCCACTTT
NA,TRBV11-3,NA,TRBJ1-4,CASSQTVNEKLFF,TGTGCCAGCAGCCAAACAGTAAATGAAAAACTGTTTTTT
NA,TRBV7-9,NA,TRBJ2-7,CASSLDPGNEQYF,TGTGCCAGCAGCTTAGATCCGGGGAACGAGCAGTACTTC
TRBD1,TRBV7-8,NA,TRBJ2-5,CASSSGQGGETQYF,TGTGCCAGCAGCTCCGGACAGGGAGGAGAGACCCAGTACTTC
TRBD2,TRBV2,NA,TRBJ2-1,CASRLLAVNEQFF,TGTGCCAGCAGGCTACTAGCGGTGAATGAGCAGTTCTTC
TRBD2,TRBV4-1,NA,TRBJ2-1,CASSQAGTSGGHEQFF,TGCGCCAGCAGCCAAGCGGGGACTAGCGGGGGTCATGAGCAGTTCTTC
NA,TRBV30,once,TRBJ2-5,CAWSGGETQYF,TGTGCCTGGAGTGGTGGGGAGACCCAGTACTTC
NA,TRBV9,NA,TRBJ2-7,CASSRGDDSYEQYF,TGTGCCAGCAGCAGAGGGGACGACTCCTACGAGCAGTACTTC
TRBD2,TRBV7-2,NA,TRBJ2-2,CASSLPFWREGTYTGELFF,TGTGCCAGCAGCTTGCCCTTTTGGCGGGAGGGAACTTACACCGGGGAGCTGTTTTTT
NA,TRBV27,NA,TRBJ1-6,CASSRQPGYNSPLHF,TGTGCCAGCAGTCGACAGCCGGGGTATAATTCACCCCTCCACTTT
NA,TRBV3-1/TRBV3-2,once,TRBJ2-1,CASSQGYNEQFF,TGTGCCAGCAGCCAAGGGTACAATGAGCAGTTCTTC
NA,TRBV5-4,NA,TRBJ1-1,CASSVTVGDTEAFF,TGTGCCAGCAGCGTCACTGTGGGGGACACTGAAGCTTTCTTT
NA,TRBV4-2,NA,TRBJ2-3,CASSQVVGSTDTQYF,TGTGCCAGCAGCCAAGTGGTGGGGAGCACAGATACGCAGTATTTT
TRBD1,TRBV3-1/TRBV3-2,NA,TRBJ1-4,CASSRTGGGEKLFF,TGTGCCAGCAGCCGGACAGGGGGGGGTGAAAAACTGTTTTTT
TRBD2,TRBV5-1,NA,TRBJ2-1,CASSLGTSGPYNEQFF,TGCGCCAGCAGCCTGGGGACTAGCGGGCCCTACAATGAGCAGTTCTTC
NA,TRBV4-2,NA,TRBJ2-1,CASSQESATYNEQFF,TGTGCCAGCAGCCAAGAGTCAGCTACCTACAATGAGCAGTTCTTC
NA,TRBV18,NA,TRBJ1-3,CASSPKPGAPGNTIYF,TGTGCCAGCTCACCAAAACCAGGGGCGCCCGGGAACACCATATATTTT
NA,TRBV7-2,NA,TRBJ2-6,CASSLAQGAIGANVLTF,TGTGCCAGCAGCTTAGCGCAAGGGGCCATTGGGGCCAACGTCCTGACTTTC
NA,TRBV3-1/TRBV3-2,NA,TRBJ1-2,CASSSDSLYGYTF,TGTGCCAGCAGCTCGGACAGCCTCTATGGCTACACCTTC
NA,TRBV3-1/TRBV3-2,few,TRBJ1-6,CASSLQGSDNSPLHF,TGTGCCAGCAGCCTCCAGGGGTCGGATAATTCACCCCTCCACTTT
TRBD1,TRBV6-2/TRBV6-3,NA,TRBJ2-2,CASSLRDRDTGELFF,TGTGCCAGCAGCCTCCGGGACAGGGACACCGGGGAGCTGTTTTTT
NA,TRBV9,NA,TRBJ2-5,CASSVDVLQETQYF,TGTGCCAGCAGCGTAGACGTACTCCAAGAGACCCAGTACTTC
NA,TRBV7-3,NA,TRBJ1-2,CASSPPGANYGYTF,TGTGCCAGCAGCCCCCCCGGGGCTAACTATGGCTACACCTTC
NA,TRBV11-1,once,TRBJ2-7,CASSLEGNLHEQYF,TGTGCCAGCAGCTTAGAAGGTAATCTCCACGAGCAGTACTTC
NA,TRBV5-1,NA,TRBJ1-4,CASRAGEGKLFF,TGCGCCTCCCGGGCGGGGGAGGGAAAACTGTTTTTT
NA,TRBV11-2,NA,TRBJ1-1,CASSLDLKTEAFF,TGTGCCAGCAGCTTAGATTTAAAGACTGAAGCTTTCTTT
TRBD2,TRBV7-2,NA,TRBJ2-1,CASSQLAGGGNEQFF,TGTGCCAGCAGCCAACTAGCGGGGGGCGGCAATGAGCAGTTCTTC
NA,TRBV7-9,NA,TRBJ1-1,CASSLGPQGTEAFF,TGTGCCAGCAGCTTAGGGCCGCAGGGCACTGAAGCTTTCTTT
TRBD1,TRBV12-3/TRBV12-4,NA,TRBJ1-2,CASATGGYGYTF,TGTGCCAGCGCCACAGGGGGCTATGGCTACACCTTC
TRBD1,TRBV2,NA,TRBJ2-6,CASSEKLGQGSSFGANVLTF,TGTGCCAGCAGTGAAAAGTTGGGACAGGGGTCATCTTTTGGGGCCAACGTCCTGACTTTC
TRBD1,TRBV7-2,NA,TRBJ1-1,CASSLAPLTGGGEAFF,TGTGCCAGCAGCTTAGCGCCCTTGACAGGGGGAGGTGAAGCTTTCTTT
NA,TRBV13,NA,TRBJ2-2,CASRLGGANTGELFF,TGTGCCAGCAGGCTAGGGGGGGCGAACACCGGGGAGCTGTTTTTT
NA,TRBV7-9,NA,TRBJ2-7,CASSPSQTGGFNEQYF,TGTGCCAGCAGCCCCAGTCAGACGGGGGGCTTTAACGAGCAGTACTTC
NA,TRBV18,NA,TRBJ1-1,CASSPLGQTTTEAFF,TGTGCCAGCTCACCACTCGGACAGACCACCACTGAAGCTTTCTTT
NA,TRBV14,NA,TRBJ1-2,CASSQETRVSGYTF,TGTGCCAGCAGCCAAGAAACCAGGGTCTCTGGCTACACCTTC
NA,TRBV5-4,once,TRBJ2-1,CASSRGIDNEQFF,TGTGCCAGCAGCCGTGGGATTGACAATGAGCAGTTCTTC
TRBD2,TRBV7-2,NA,TRBJ2-1,CASSLGPLTSGYYNEQFF,TGTGCCAGCAGCTTAGGTCCCCTAACTAGCGGGTATTACAATGAGCAGTTCTTC
NA,TRBV6-5,NA,TRBJ1-3,CASSYSPGSSGNTIYF,TGTGCCAGCAGTTACAGTCCGGGAAGCTCTGGAAACACCATATATTTT
TRBD1,TRBV7-9,NA,TRBJ1-4,CASSSRDRVATNEKLFF,TGTGCCAGCAGCTCCCGGGACAGGGTGGCAACTAATGAAAAACTGTTTTTT
TRBD2,TRBV15,NA,TRBJ2-1,CATSRGGVRAGGGNEQFF,TGTGCCACCAGCAGAGGCGGTGTGCGAGCGGGAGGAGGGAATGAGCAGTTCTTC
NA,TRBV6-6,NA,TRBJ1-3,CASSYSGAGNTIYF,TGTGCCAGCAGTTACTCTGGGGCAGGAAACACCATATATTTT
TRBD1,TRBV5-1,NA,TRBJ1-3,CASSSTGVFGNTIYF,TGCGCCAGCAGCTCAACAGGGGTCTTTGGAAACACCATATATTTT
NA,TRBV4-3,once,TRBJ1-2,CASSQERTAHGYTF,TGCGCCAGCAGCCAGGAAAGGACAGCCCATGGCTACACCTTC
NA,TRBV15,NA,TRBJ1-1,CATSRVGTGKDEAFF,TGTGCCACCAGCAGAGTGGGGACGGGAAAGGATGAAGCTTTCTTT
TRBD2,TRBV4-3,NA,TRBJ2-1,CASSPHPGREDNEQFF,TGCGCCAGCAGCCCCCACCCTGGGCGGGAGGACAATGAGCAGTTCTTC